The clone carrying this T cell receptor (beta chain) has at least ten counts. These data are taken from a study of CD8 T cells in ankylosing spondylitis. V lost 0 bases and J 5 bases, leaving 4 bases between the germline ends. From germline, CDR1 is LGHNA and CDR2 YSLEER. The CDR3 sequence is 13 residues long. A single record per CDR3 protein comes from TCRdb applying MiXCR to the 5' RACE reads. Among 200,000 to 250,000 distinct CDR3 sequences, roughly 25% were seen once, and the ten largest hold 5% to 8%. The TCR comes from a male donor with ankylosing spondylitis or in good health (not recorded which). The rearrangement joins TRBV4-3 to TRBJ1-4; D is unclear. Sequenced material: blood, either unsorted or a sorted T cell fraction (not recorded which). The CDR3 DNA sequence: TGCGCCAGCAGCCAAGATTGGAATGAAAAACTGTTTTTT. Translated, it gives CASSQDWNEKLFF.